This TCR beta chain was captured by sequencing in a study of early T cells in non-severe SARS-CoV-2 infection. As for the study in general: The chains were unpaired, and the sequenced material was bulk RNA from unsorted whole blood. Study-wide points: Anti-spike CD8 specificities were favored by VDJdb matching, whose results missed private and CD4 specificities.

In this sample, this clonotype turned up many times. Its matching antigen is unknown. Individual cDNA molecules received unique molecular identifiers during library preparation. MiXCR, run by TCRdb on the 5' RACE reads, gives a single entry per CDR3 protein. The sample carries roughly 70,000 distinct CDR3 sequences, 12% recorded once. Between the trimmed V and J ends, which lost 6 bases and 0 bases, there was a span of 12 bases. The CDR3 covers 16 residues. This clonotype originated in an adult who was a healthcare worker with PCR-confirmed SARS-CoV-2 infection or an uninfected control (not recorded which). Sequenced material: whole blood. V and J are TRBV12-3 or TRBV12-4 and TRBJ2-6; a possible D gene is TRBD1 (6 bases). Here the CDR3 DNA reads TGTGCCAGCAGACAAACAGGGATCTCTGGGGCCAACGTCCTGACTTTC. It translates to CASRQTGISGANVLTF.